The rows below give T cell receptor beta chains drawn from one sample of a study of blood T cell repertoires in COVID-19. This table comes from immunoSEQ multiplex PCR, and its TCRdb copy is limited to in-frame clones, with some not included. In the table there are under 150,000 clones, 75% to 90% of which are singletons. The sequenced sample consisted of peripheral blood. All receptors come from a woman between 55 and 75 years old with active COVID-19. Both conserved end residues are trimmed from each CDR3. Fields, in order: V gene, clone size, CDR3 protein. Clone size is not always given. Where it is, it says once, few, many or a class for expanded clones.

TRBV7-2,-,ASSLVNTDTQY
TRBV5-6,-,ASSLWFGDRTYEQY
TRBV28,-,ASSLDEDYGYT
TRBV7-9,once,ASSPIAGATGELF
TRBV12-5,-,ASGHSAGKETQY
TRBV4-1,-,ASSQDTGDLAYEQY
TRBV30,once,AWSSLFGTGRLGYEQY
TRBV18,-,ASSPSRGANNEQF
TRBV7-9,once,ASSLAAHNEQF
TRBV28,-,ASATTGGAGYSEQY
TRBV7-6,-,ASSPRTSGSKDTQY
TRBV6-2/TRBV6-3,-,ASSSPGDHSNQPQH
TRBV28,once,ASSLGQGLGFATNEKLF
TRBV5-4,once,ASSLIGAYEQY
TRBV7-9,few,ASSWGKDTEAF
TRBV7-2,-,ASLRDFTDTQY
TRBV25-1,-,ASSDPAQLGGETQY
TRBV24-1,-,ATSDPGTSGSNEQF
TRBV30,-,AWNTGLAGEDTQY
TRBV28,-,ASSFEGAALGEKLF
TRBV25-1,-,ASSSPSGIFETQY
TRBV11-2,-,ASRPAGVSYNEQF
TRBV28,-,AGQGNYGYT
TRBV5-1,-,ASSLAGTSGSLTYEQY
TRBV7-2,-,ASSLAPGQGAPRY
TRBV6-2/TRBV6-3,-,ASSYAGLATDTQY
TRBV6-1,-,ASSELSLAGAGVQF
TRBV2,-,ASSTSGLNEQF
TRBV7-2,-,ASRQGRLAGDGEQF
TRBV2,-,ASSRQDSNQPQH
TRBV30,-,AWTEQGFGETQY
TRBV11-3,once,ASSPGQNTDTQY
TRBV18,-,ASSPGLTETQY
TRBV20-1,-,SAERSPEAF
TRBV5-1,-,ASSRGQGYEQY
TRBV5-5,-,ASSQATGRETQY
TRBV2,-,ASSVSVMNTEAF
TRBV5-1,once,ASSDRIHEQF
TRBV6-2/TRBV6-3,-,ASSYYIRGPGAF
TRBV5-1,-,ASSLSRNEQF
TRBV9,once,ASSVAPAGTEAF
TRBV6-2/TRBV6-3,-,ASSPLRQALYQETQY
TRBV7-3,-,ASRKDRDTEAF
TRBV5-1,-,ASSLGQVGAEAF
TRBV7-2,-,ASSFTGQGPYEQY
TRBV25-1,-,ASRGEGGDNEQF
TRBV5-1,-,ASSSPPRRLVPNEQY
TRBV4-2,-,ASSPTSGRMYEQY
TRBV4-2,-,ASSQLAGGVSEQF
TRBV29-1,-,SVVVLSYNEQF
TRBV2,-,ASLLQGVPRGDTEAF
TRBV6-5,-,ASSPGLAGAREQY
TRBV5-1,-,ASSLKGGEQY
TRBV28,-,ASAKLTGGGGVYT
TRBV11-3,-,ASSFGTSNEQF
TRBV28,once,ASSPGLAKNIQY